These 19 T cell receptor beta chains were sequenced from one sample in a study of blood T cell repertoires in COVID-19. Using immunoSEQ multiplex PCR, the repertoire was profiled, and TCRdb retains in-frame clones only, with some absent. The table has 180,000 or so clones, roughly 86% seen once; the top ten hold 0.99%. Sequences were obtained from peripheral blood. All receptors come from a young man with acute or convalescent COVID-19.

The chain couples TRBV28 to TRBJ2-7, with D possibly matching TRBD2 (5 bases). CDR1 is MDHEN, CDR2 SYDVKM, per germline. There are 16 residues in the CDR3. V was cut by 4 bases and J by 3 bases, with 19 bases left in between. Here the CDR3 DNA reads TGTGCCAGCAGTTCCCCTCAGAAGGACGGGAACTACGAGCAGTACGTC. This codes for CASSSPQKDGNYEQYV.

The chain couples TRBV4-1 to TRBJ1-1; perhaps TRBD1 as D (5 bases). Germline CDR1 is MGHRA and CDR2 is YSYEKL. V lost 4 bases and J lost 6, with 18 bases in between. The CDR3 is 15 residues long. This CDR3 is CASSLQGVGAAEAFF. The CDR3 nucleotides read TGCGCCAGCAGCCTTCAGGGTGTTGGGGCCGCTGAAGCTTTCTTT.

V is TRBV2 and J is TRBJ1-5; TRBD1 is a possible D gene (5 bases). The CDR3 totals 15 residues. Germline V gene data show CDR1 as SNHLY and CDR2 as FYNNEI. The V end was cut by 5 bases, the J end by 4 bases, with 15 bases between. CDR3 sequence reads: CASSTRTSKNQPQHF. DNA for the CDR3: TGTGCCAGCAGTACCAGGACATCGAAAAATCAGCCCCAGCATTTT.

The chain carries TRBV2 and TRBJ2-1; TRBD2 is a possible D gene (6 bases). Germline V gene data show CDR1 as SNHLY and CDR2 as FYNNEI. The CDR3 extends over 14 amino acids. Trimming pared 4 bases from V and 3 bases from J, leaving 10 bases between. The CDR3 loop is CASSGVGGYNEQFF. In DNA, the CDR3 is TGTGCCAGCAGTGGTGTGGGAGGCTACAATGAGCAGTTCTTC.

This chain connects TRBV30 to TRBJ2-1; D remains ambiguous. The V end was cut by 2 bases, the J end by 8 bases, with 7 bases between. The germline CDR1 and CDR2 sequences are GTSNPN and SVGIG (reference sequence). The CDR3 sequence is 11 residues long. The CDR3 nucleotides read TGTGCCTGGAGTAACTCTGATGAGCAGTTCTTC. Translation: CAWSNSDEQFF.

This rearrangement joins TRBV13 to TRBJ1-3; D is unresolved. Germline V gene data show CDR1 as PRHDT and CDR2 as FYEKMQ (reference sequence). Deletions cut 0 bases from V and 2 bases from J, with 11 bases between. The CDR3 runs 16 residues. CDR3 nucleotides: TGTGCCAGCAGCTTAGGGACCCTTCGGGCTGGAAACACCATATATTTT. This sequence encodes CASSLGTLRAGNTIYF.

The V call is TRBV18, the J call TRBJ1-5, with D possibly TRBD1 on 5 matching bases. The CDR3 runs 15 residues. The V gene lost 6 bases and the J gene lost 2 bases, with 14 bases spanning the gap. Germline lookup yields CDR1 KGHSH and CDR2 LQKENI. The CDR3 region is CASSRSPGGNQPQHF. The CDR3 DNA reads TGTGCCAGCTCGCGATCTCCGGGGGGCAATCAGCCCCAGCATTTT.

The genes are TRBV5-1 and TRBJ2-3; 7 nucleotides match TRBD1. Germline V gives CDR1 SGHRS, CDR2 YFSETQ. The V gene end was trimmed by 0 bases and the J gene end by 5 bases; junction bases not matched to a gene: 6. CDR3 size: 15 residues. CDR3 residues: CASSLEGAGRDTQYF. The CDR3 DNA is TGCGCCAGCAGCTTGGAGGGGGCAGGGAGAGATACGCAGTATTTT.

V gene TRBV2 combines with J gene TRBJ1-5; TRBD1 might be the D (5 bases). V dropped 10 bases and J dropped 0 bases, with 19 bases sitting between them. The CDR3 length is 16 residues. The V gene's germline CDR1 is SNHLY and CDR2 FYNNEI. The CDR3 protein is CATGPDRATSNQPQHF. The CDR3 DNA reads TGTGCCACCGGACCCGACAGAGCAACTAGCAATCAGCCCCAGCATTTT.

The chain has TRBV5-4 and TRBJ2-4; a weak D match, TRBD2 (5 bases). The germline V gene encodes CDR1 SGHNT and CDR2 YYREEE (reference sequence). Between the trimmed V and J ends, which lost 3 bases and 5 bases, there was a span of 18 bases. This CDR3 has 16 residues. The CDR3 sequence: CASSSRGYTGQNIQYF. DNA of the CDR3: TGTGCCAGCAGCTCCCGAGGGTATACGGGCCAAAACATTCAGTACTTC.

This sequence joins TRBV4-1 and TRBJ1-1, with D unresolved. The CDR3 loop spans 14 amino acids. CDR1 MGHRA and CDR2 YSYEKL come from the germline V gene. Trimming took off 6 bases at V and 2 bases at J, with 13 bases between the two ends. The CDR3 DNA is TGCGCCAGCAGGACGACTGGTAGAAACACTGAAGCTTTCTTT. This gives the protein CASRTTGRNTEAFF.

V usage is TRBV5-1 and J usage is TRBJ1-6; no reliable D call. CDR1 SGHRS and CDR2 YFSETQ come from the germline V gene. The CDR3 is 13 residues long. Deletions cut 4 bases from V and 2 bases from J, with 4 bases between. CDR3 residues: CASSITYNSPLHF. CDR3 nucleotide sequence: TGCGCCAGCAGCATAACCTATAATTCACCCCTCCACTTT.

The rearrangement links TRBV25-1 to TRBJ1-3, with D possibly being TRBD1 (5 bases). Per the germline V gene, CDR1 is MGHDK and CDR2 is SYGVNS. V gave up 6 bases and J gave up 1 base, with 16 bases separating them. The CDR3 runs to 16 residues. The CDR3 DNA reads as TGTGCCAGCAGCCCACCTATAGGGGTATCTGGAAACACCATATATTTT. Its protein product is CASSPPIGVSGNTIYF.

V is TRBV28 and J is TRBJ1-5; no definite D call. Germline V gene data show CDR1 as MDHEN and CDR2 as SYDVKM. V lost 1 base and J lost 0, with 7 bases in between. This CDR3 region has 15 residues. The CDR3 nucleotides are TGTGCCAGCAGTTTATCGAGTTATAGCAATCAGCCCCAGCATTTT. Protein product: CASSLSSYSNQPQHF. The variable domain in full, with the rest retrieved from reference TRBV28 and TRBJ1-5, is DVKVTQSSRYLVKRTGEKVFLECVQDMDHENMFWYRQDPGLGLRLIYFSYDVKMKEKGDIPEGYSVSREKKERFSLILESASTNQTSMYLCASSLSSYSNQPQHFGDGTRLSIL.

Here the CDR3 reads CASSQDRGREQYV. In nucleotides, the CDR3 is TGTGCCAGCAGCCAGGACAGGGGCCGCGAGCAGTACGTC. J is TRBJ2-7 and V is TRBV3-1 (or the pseudogene TRBV3-2), with TRBD1 identical over 9 bases. V dropped 3 bases and J dropped 6; count of bases not matched to a gene: 3. The CDR3 spans 13 residues. CDR1 and CDR2 from the germline V gene are LGHDT and YNNKEL (reference sequence).

The V and J genes are TRBV11-2 and TRBJ2-1; possible D gene TRBD2, 6 bases. This CDR3 comprises 18 residues. V shed 0 bases and J shed 2 bases, with 17 bases lying between them. Germline V gives CDR1 SGHAT, CDR2 FQNNGV. The CDR3 DNA follows: TGTGCCAGCAGCTTAGAGGCGGGGTGGACTACCACCTACAATGAGCAGTTCTTC. Protein product: CASSLEAGWTTTYNEQFF.

The chain combines TRBV7-2 with TRBJ1-5; D is perhaps TRBD1 (6 bases). Per the germline V gene, CDR1 is SGHTA and CDR2 is FQGNSA. V was pared by 4 bases and J by 4 bases, with 14 bases between. The CDR3 spans 15 residues. The CDR3 here is CASSSQGSANQPQHF. CDR3 DNA: TGTGCCAGCAGCTCCCAGGGGTCCGCAAATCAGCCCCAGCATTTT.

The count of this clone is one. The gene calls are TRBV2 and TRBJ1-1; unclear D gene. V gave up 9 bases and J gave up 0 bases, with 14 bases separating them. CDR1 SNHLY and CDR2 FYNNEI come from the germline V gene. The CDR3 totals 14 residues. CDR3 residues: CARGGDLMNTEAFF. The DNA for the CDR3 is TGTGCCAGAGGTGGAGACTTAATGAACACTGAAGCTTTCTTT.

This clone was found a few times. The V and J genes are TRBV4-1 and TRBJ1-1; perhaps TRBD1 as D (5 bases). The V and J ends lost 6 bases and 5 bases respectively, with 7 bases between them. Germline V lookup: CDR1 MGHRA, CDR2 YSYEKL. The CDR3 covers 11 residues. The DNA for the CDR3 is TGCGCCAGCAGGCAGGGAACTGAAGCTTTCTTT. It is translated as CASRQGTEAFF.